Listed here are 20 T cell receptor beta chains from one sample, sequenced in a study of molecular identifiers for immune sequencing clone quantification. TCRdb redid the calling of the PCR reads with MiXCR, one entry per CDR3 protein. The sample consists of more than 450,000 distinct CDR3 sequences, approximately 25% of them appearing once. Sequenced: naive CD8+ T cells from blood, with Jurkat cell RNA spiked in. The subset was: FACS-sorted CD8+CD4-CCR7+CD45RA+ naive T cells. These receptor sequences come from a human donor in good health. Some libraries in this study had Jurkat cell RNA spiked in.

This chain connects TRBV4-3 to TRBJ2-1, with 9 bases identical to TRBD2. After removal of 0 bases from V and 1 base from J, the junction contained 7 bases not matched to a gene. The CDR3 consists of 18 residues. The V gene's germline CDR1 is LGHNA and CDR2 YSLEER. The CDR3 here is CASSQESGLAFSYNEQFF. The CDR3 DNA is TGCGCCAGCAGCCAAGAAAGCGGACTAGCGTTTTCCTACAATGAGCAGTTCTTC.

As concerns this clonotype: Compared with germline, one end of the junction differs, possibly owing to a read error. CDR3 nucleotide sequence: TGCAGCGTTGAACTACGGGACAGGGAAACAGATGCGCAGTATTTT. It encodes CSVELRDRETDAQYF. This chain uses TRBV29-1 with TRBJ2-3; 9 bases line up with TRBD1. This CDR3 is built from 15 residues. CDR1 and CDR2 (germline): SQVTM, ANQGSEA.

Worth noting for this clonotype: A clone one base away is much larger, so this may be a read error. The CDR3 spells CASSLARSMSTEAFF. As DNA, the CDR3 is TGTGCCAGCAGTTTAGCCAGGTCCATGAGCACTGAAGCTTTCTTT. V and J are TRBV27 and TRBJ1-1; D is unresolved. V lost 2 bases and J lost 4, with 14 bases in between. The CDR3 spans 15 residues. Germline V gene data show CDR1 as MNHEY and CDR2 as SMNVEV (reference sequence).

This clonotype was detected ten times or more. The chain has TRBV12-3 or TRBV12-4 and TRBJ2-5; D is undetermined. CDR3 length equals 14 residues. V was cut by 6 bases and J by 2 bases, with 13 bases left in between. CDR3: CASSPDPNQETQYF. The CDR3 DNA reads as TGTGCCAGCAGCCCCGACCCCAATCAAGAGACCCAGTACTTC.

This clonotype showed up many times. The J gene is TRBJ2-7, the V gene TRBV25-1; D not certain. The V end lost 3 bases, the J end lost 2 bases, and 14 bases lay between the germline ends. The CDR3 is 15 residues long. Germline V gives CDR1 MGHDK, CDR2 SYGVNS. CDR3 in amino acids: CASSDFPNQAYEQYF. The CDR3 region has the DNA TGTGCCAGCAGTGATTTCCCAAATCAGGCCTACGAGCAGTACTTC.

The chain links TRBV28 to TRBJ1-5, with TRBD1 identical over 8 bases. The CDR3 has 14 residues. CDR1 and CDR2 (germline): MDHEN, SYDVKM. V trimming: 3 bases; J trimming: 7 bases; junction bases outside the gene matches: 5. CDR3 protein: CASSLWQGAQPQHF. CDR3 DNA: TGTGCCAGCAGTTTGTGGCAGGGGGCCCAGCCCCAGCATTTT.

This clonotype was seen at least ten times. This chain uses TRBV6-2 or TRBV6-3 with TRBJ1-5, with D uncertain. The V gene lost 0 bases and the J gene lost 5 bases, with 8 bases spanning the gap. Germline V gives CDR1 MNHEY, CDR2 SVGEGT. This CDR3 comprises 14 residues. This chain's CDR3 is CASSYSRVHQPQHF. DNA of the CDR3: TGTGCCAGCAGTTACTCCCGAGTTCATCAGCCCCAGCATTTT.

This clonotype was detected only a few times. The chain is built from TRBV27 and TRBJ2-1, with D unclear. The V gene's germline CDR1 is MNHEY and CDR2 SMNVEV (reference sequence). Trimming shortened V by 6 bases and J by 7 bases, and 13 bases separated the two germline ends. The CDR3 sequence is 13 residues long. This CDR3 is CASRPIFPNEQFF. For the CDR3, the DNA is TGTGCCAGCAGGCCCATTTTCCCGAATGAGCAGTTCTTC.

The sample holds a few counts of this clonotype. V usage is TRBV19 and J usage is TRBJ2-7, with 13 bases lining up with TRBD2. Germline trimming cut 6 bases from V and 7 bases from J; bases unmatched to any gene: 15. The CDR3 is 17 residues long. The germline gives CDR1 LNHDA, CDR2 SQIVND (reference sequence). The CDR3 loop is CASSHTSGLAGVVEQYF. DNA of the CDR3: TGTGCCAGTAGCCACACCTCCGGACTAGCGGGAGTAGTAGAGCAGTACTTC. The variable domain in full, with the rest retrieved from reference TRBV19 and TRBJ2-7, is DGGITQSPKYLFRKEGQNVTLSCEQNLNHDAMYWYRQDPGQGLRLIYYSQIVNDFQKGDIAEGYSVSREKKESFPLTVTSAQKNPTAFYLCASSHTSGLAGVVEQYFGPGTRLTVT.

Concerning this clonotype: A much larger clone sits a single nucleotide away, making a read error possible. The chain employs TRBV6-5 and TRBJ2-7; no clear D. The V end lost 5 bases, the J end lost 9 bases, and 17 bases lay between the germline ends. CDR1 MNHEY and CDR2 SVGAGI come from the germline V gene. This CDR3 contains 13 residues. CDR3 sequence: CASSGRGLDGQYF. The DNA of the CDR3 is TGTGCCAGCAGTGGTCGAGGTCTAGACGGGCAGTACTTC.

Turning to this clonotype: Since a much larger clone is just one base distant, this may be a read error. The chain links TRBV4-3 to TRBJ1-3, with a possible D match to TRBD1 (6 bases). The V end lost 0 bases, the J end lost 1 base, and 13 bases lay between the germline ends. The CDR3 length is 17 residues. Germline assignment: CDR1 LGHNA and CDR2 YSLEER. The CDR3 nucleotides read TGCGCCAGCAGCCAAGATTTGGACAGCAATTCTGGAAACACCATATATTTT. Residues: CASSQDLDSNSGNTIYF.

This clonotype was recorded many times. This chain links TRBV29-1 with TRBJ2-2; tentative D call: TRBD1 (5 bases). Trimming took off 7 bases at V and 4 bases at J, with 10 bases between the two ends. This CDR3 comprises 12 residues. CDR1 is SQVTM and CDR2 is ANQGSEA in the germline V gene. The CDR3 loop is CSGGHSTGELFF. CDR3 bases: TGCAGCGGAGGACACTCCACCGGGGAGCTGTTTTTT.

This clonotype turned up a few times. The chain links TRBV7-8 to TRBJ1-4; tentative D call: TRBD1 (5 bases). The V end was cut by 2 bases, the J end by 6 bases, with 10 bases between. CDR3 length: 14 residues. Germline V gene sequence: CDR1 SGHVS, CDR2 FQNEAQ. In nucleotides, the CDR3 is TGTGCCAGCAGCTTATGGCCAGGGCATGAAAAACTGTTTTTT. Translation gives CASSLWPGHEKLFF.

The table lists this clonotype with a count of one. This may come from a read error, since a much larger clone is one base off. The V gene is TRBV7-9, the J gene TRBJ2-3, with 9 bases lining up with TRBD1. This CDR3 comprises 15 residues. Per germline, CDR1 SEHNR and CDR2 FQNEAQ (reference sequence). In DNA form, the CDR3 reads TGTGCCAGCAGCCCCGGACAGGGGAATAGGGATATGCAGTATTTT. Protein product: CASSPGQGNRDMQYF.

This clonotype was picked up a small number of times. This chain links TRBV4-1 with TRBJ2-1, with 11 bases aligning to TRBD2. Losses at the gene ends were 0 bases for V and 4 bases for J; bases not matched to a gene: 11. This CDR3 region has 19 residues. The germline CDR1 and CDR2 sequences are MGHRA and YSYEKL. The CDR3 bases are TGCGCCAGCAGCCAAGATGTCCGGGGGACTAGCGGACTTTACAATGAGCAGTTCTTC. This encodes CASSQDVRGTSGLYNEQFF.

Here the CDR3 reads CASSSQLREQYF. In DNA, the CDR3 is TGTGCCAGCAGCTCCCAGCTGAGAGAGCAGTACTTC. The V gene is TRBV7-9, the J gene TRBJ2-7, with D unresolved. Per germline, CDR1 SEHNR and CDR2 FQNEAQ (reference sequence). The V gene lost 4 bases and the J gene lost 7 bases, with 11 bases spanning the gap. The CDR3 totals 12 residues.

On this clonotype itself: One base away lies a much larger clone, so this may be a sequencing read error. V and J are TRBV29-1 and TRBJ2-3; D not resolved. The length of the CDR3 is 10 residues. The germline gives CDR1 SQVTM, CDR2 ANQGSEA. The CDR3 here is CSVDVDTQFF. The DNA of the CDR3 is TGCAGCGTTGATGTAGATACGCAGTTTTTT.

The sample holds many counts of this clonotype. The chain has TRBV27 and TRBJ2-7; 9 nucleotides align to TRBD1. The germline V gene has CDR1 MNHEY and CDR2 SMNVEV (reference sequence). The CDR3 is 14 residues long. The junction had 4 bases not matched to a gene; V was cut back by 3 bases and J by 4 bases. CDR3 in DNA: TGTGCCAGCAGTTTCAAGGACAGGGGTTACGAGCAGTACTTC. As protein: CASSFKDRGYEQYF.

This clonotype was detected many times. The V gene is TRBV20-1, the J gene TRBJ2-3; 9 bases line up with TRBD2. V shed 2 bases and J 0 bases; nucleotides not matched to a gene: 6. The CDR3 runs to 16 residues. Per the germline V gene, CDR1 is DFQATT and CDR2 is SNEGSKA (reference sequence). CDR3 region: CSARPLTSGSTDTQYF. DNA of the CDR3: TGCAGTGCTAGACCACTTACTAGCGGGAGCACAGATACGCAGTATTTT.

This clonotype occurred once. A much larger clonotype is one base distant, so this may be a read error. V usage is TRBV4-3 and J usage is TRBJ2-7, with a tentative D call TRBD1 (6 bases). The CDR3 extends over 15 amino acids. Germline values: CDR1 LGHNA, CDR2 YSLEER. The V end was cut by 1 base, the J end by 4 bases, with 14 bases between. Here the CDR3 DNA reads TGCGCCAGCAGCCAAGGATGGACAGAGAGGTACGAGCAGTACTTC. Its protein product is CASSQGWTERYEQYF.